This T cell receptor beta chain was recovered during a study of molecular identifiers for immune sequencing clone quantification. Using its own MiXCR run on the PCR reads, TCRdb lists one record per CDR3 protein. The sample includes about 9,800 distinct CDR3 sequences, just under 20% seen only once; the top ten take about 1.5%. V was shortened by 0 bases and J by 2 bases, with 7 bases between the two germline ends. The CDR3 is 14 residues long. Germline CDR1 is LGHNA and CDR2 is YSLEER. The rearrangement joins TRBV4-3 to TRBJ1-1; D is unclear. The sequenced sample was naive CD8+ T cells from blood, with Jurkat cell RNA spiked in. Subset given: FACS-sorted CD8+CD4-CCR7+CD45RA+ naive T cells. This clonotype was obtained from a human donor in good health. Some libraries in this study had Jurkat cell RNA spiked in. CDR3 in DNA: TGCGCCAGCAGCCAAGATACGGCTAACACTGAAGCTTTCTTT. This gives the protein CASSQDTANTEAFF.